Each of the 25 T cell receptor beta chains below was sequenced from the same sample in a study of T cells in Graves' hyperthyroidism and ophthalmopathy. Amplification targeted TCR beta CDR3 regions from RNA transcripts. The HTBI primer set served for first-round RT-PCR of the TCR CDR3. From the multiplex PCR reads, TCRdb called clonotypes with MiXCR, one entry per CDR3 protein. The repertoire holds around 350,000 distinct CDR3 sequences, with 20% to 25% as singletons. Source material: blood. These receptors originate from a man aged 50 or older with Graves' hyperthyroidism.

This clonotype has ten or more counts. The CDR3 sequence: CASSFTGEWYEQYF. The CDR3 nucleotides read TGTGCCAGCAGTTTTACGGGAGAATGGTACGAGCAGTACTTC. This chain connects TRBV27 to TRBJ2-7, with D perhaps matching TRBD2 (6 bases). The CDR3 length is 14 residues. Germline CDR1 reads MNHEY; CDR2 reads SMNVEV (reference sequence). The ends were cut back, 3 bases at V and 4 bases at J, with 13 bases in the middle.

The rearrangement joins TRBV19 to TRBJ1-1; 11 bases match TRBD1. Germline CDR1 and CDR2: LNHDA and SQIVND (reference sequence). The junction had 20 bases not matched to a gene; V was cut back by 5 bases and J by 6 bases. The CDR3 has 19 residues. As DNA, the CDR3 is TGTGCCAGTAGTCGAACCCCAGGACAGGGGGCAAGCGGGTCCGCTGAAGCTTTCTTT. Translation gives CASSRTPGQGASGSAEAFF. The entire variable domain, with the rest obtained from reference TRBV19 and TRBJ1-1, is as follows: DGGITQSPKYLFRKEGQNVTLSCEQNLNHDAMYWYRQDPGQGLRLIYYSQIVNDFQKGDIAEGYSVSREKKESFPLTVTSAQKNPTAFYLCASSRTPGQGASGSAEAFFGQGTRLTVV.

This clonotype was counted ten times or more. The CDR3 sequence is CASSQDSGRPLEQYF. CDR3 sequence (DNA): TGTGCCAGCAGCCAAGACAGCGGGAGGCCCCTCGAGCAGTACTTC. The chain combines TRBV3-1 with TRBJ2-7; 9 nucleotides agree with TRBD2. Losses at the gene ends were 0 bases for V and 6 bases for J; bases not matched to a gene: 6. The germline CDR1 and CDR2 sequences are LGHDT and YNNKEL (reference sequence). The CDR3 has 15 residues.

The V gene is TRBV19, the J gene TRBJ2-1; 7 bases are shared with TRBD2. Trimming took 3 bases from V and 0 from J; bases not matched to a gene: 8. This CDR3 region has 17 residues. Looked up from germline, CDR1 is LNHDA and CDR2 is SQIVND (reference sequence). The chain's CDR3 is CASSMFGGRSSYNEQFF. The DNA of the CDR3 is TGTGCCAGTAGTATGTTTGGCGGGAGAAGCTCCTACAATGAGCAGTTCTTC.

This clonotype was observed a few times. This sequence joins TRBV30 and TRBJ2-7; the match to TRBD2 covers 7 bases. Germline trimming cut 4 bases from V and 0 bases from J; bases unmatched to any gene: 6. The CDR3 runs 14 residues. Germline values: CDR1 GTSNPN, CDR2 SVGIG (reference sequence). CDR3 sequence reads: CAWIRLADSYEQYF. The CDR3, as DNA: TGTGCCTGGATCCGACTAGCCGACTCCTACGAGCAGTACTTC.

This rearrangement joins TRBV11-1 to TRBJ2-2, with D maybe TRBD2 (5 bases). CDR1 is SGHAT and CDR2 is FQDESV in the germline V gene (reference sequence). The CDR3 loop spans 16 amino acids. Between the trimmed V and J ends, which lost 3 bases and 5 bases, there was a span of 16 bases. The DNA for the CDR3 is TGTGCCAGCAGCTTGGCCCCGGGGTTGGAAACCGGGGAGCTGTTTTTT. Amino acid sequence: CASSLAPGLETGELFF.

This clonotype has more than one count but fewer than ten. The genes are TRBV6-2 or TRBV6-3 and TRBJ2-1; D is unresolved. The CDR3 runs to 12 residues. Germline values: CDR1 MNHEY, CDR2 SVGEGT. Trimming removed 4 bases at V and 7 bases at J, with 8 bases between. The CDR3 sequence: CASSFGTNEQFF. The CDR3 DNA is TGTGCCAGCAGTTTCGGCACTAATGAGCAGTTCTTC.

The chain recombines TRBV6-2 or TRBV6-3 with TRBJ1-5, with no clear D. Trimming shortened V by 0 bases and J by 1 base, and 7 bases separated the two germline ends. Germline CDR1 is MNHEY and CDR2 is SVGEGT. This CDR3 spans 15 amino acids. For the CDR3, the DNA is TGTGCCAGCAGTTACTCGTGGGGAAGCAATCAGCCCCAGCATTTT. Its translation: CASSYSWGSNQPQHF.

The V gene is TRBV24-1, the J gene TRBJ2-3; 11 bases are a match to TRBD2. This CDR3 is built from 16 residues. The germline V gene encodes CDR1 KGHDR and CDR2 SFDVKD. V was clipped by 0 bases and J by 4 bases; unmatched bases: 2. CDR3 sequence: CATSDLTSGSPDTQYF. The CDR3 nucleotides are TGTGCCACCAGTGATTTGACTAGCGGGAGTCCAGATACGCAGTATTTT.

This chain uses TRBV6-2 or TRBV6-3 with TRBJ1-2, with 9 bases identical to TRBD1. The CDR3 length is 13 residues. Germline V gene data show CDR1 as MNHEY and CDR2 as SVGEGT. J lost 2 bases, V lost 6 bases, and 1 base had no gene match. In DNA form, the CDR3 reads TGTGCCAGCAGAGGGACAGGGAACTATGGCTACACCTTC. Residues: CASRGTGNYGYTF.

The rearrangement uses TRBV5-4 and TRBJ2-7; 7 bases are a match to TRBD2. This CDR3 spans 15 amino acids. Germline CDR1 and CDR2: SGHNT and YYREEE (reference sequence). Trimming at V came to 2 bases and at J to 3 bases, leaving 8 bases not matched to a gene. The CDR3 DNA reads TGTGCCAGCAGCTTAGTACCTCTAGCGGACTACGAGCAGTACTTC. This translates into CASSLVPLADYEQYF.

The rearrangement uses TRBV7-2 and TRBJ1-4, with 7 bases that match TRBD1. The ends lost 3 bases at V and 8 bases at J; junction bases unmatched: 9. The length of the CDR3 is 15 residues. Germline V gene sequence: CDR1 SGHTA, CDR2 FQGNSA. The CDR3 spells CASSLERGRREKLFF. The CDR3 nucleotides read TGTGCCAGCAGCTTGGAGAGGGGGCGGCGCGAAAAACTGTTTTTT.

The chain employs TRBV14 and TRBJ2-7, with a possible D match to TRBD2 (5 bases). The germline V and J ends were trimmed by 3 bases and 4 bases, with 7 bases remaining between them. The CDR3 extends over 12 amino acids. Germline assignment: CDR1 SGHDN and CDR2 FVKESK. CDR3 loop: CASSHLAYEQYF. In DNA form, the CDR3 reads TGTGCCAGCAGCCACTTAGCGTACGAGCAGTACTTC.

The rearrangement links TRBV20-1 to TRBJ1-1, with D uncertain. With 6 bases removed from V and 4 bases from J, the gap between germline ends came to 21 bases. This CDR3 contains 15 residues. Germline values: CDR1 DFQATT, CDR2 SNEGSKA (reference sequence). CDR3 nucleotide sequence: TGCAGTGCCACCCTGTCGGCGCAGGTGGTCACTGAAGCTTTCTTT. Residues: CSATLSAQVVTEAFF.

This clonotype appeared a few times. The V and J genes are TRBV10-3 and TRBJ1-1, with 8 bases identical to TRBD1. The germline CDR1 and CDR2 sequences are ENHRY and SYGVKD. The CDR3 is 15 amino acids. Trimming removed 2 bases from V and 4 bases from J; junction bases left unmatched: 6. CDR3 nucleotides: TGTGCCATCAGTGAGCCACGACAGGGGATCACTGAAGCTTTCTTT. Translated: CAISEPRQGITEAFF.

There are a few counts of this clonotype. The genes are TRBV20-1 and TRBJ2-3; 7 positions agree with TRBD2. This CDR3 is 15 amino acids long. J gave up 0 bases and V 4 bases, and 7 bases lay outside the gene matches. Per germline, CDR1 DFQATT and CDR2 SNEGSKA (reference sequence). The CDR3 is CSATHSGPSTDTQYF. The CDR3, as DNA: TGCAGTGCTACCCATAGCGGGCCCAGCACAGATACGCAGTATTTT.

This clonotype was counted only a few times. The chain couples TRBV20-1 to TRBJ2-5, with D possibly TRBD1 on 6 matching bases. The CDR3 runs to 14 residues. Between the trimmed V and J ends, which lost 5 bases and 2 bases, there was a span of 15 bases. CDR1 is DFQATT, CDR2 SNEGSKA, per germline (reference sequence). The CDR3 DNA is TGCAGTGCTCGGGACCCGAGGGGGCAAGAGACCCAGTACTTC. This sequence encodes CSARDPRGQETQYF.

The chain has TRBV5-5 and TRBJ2-7; TRBD1 agrees at 7 bases. This CDR3 region has 16 residues. Germline V gives CDR1 SGHKS, CDR2 YYEKEE (reference sequence). V lost 0 bases and J lost 2; bases outside the gene matches: 8. The CDR3 region has the DNA TGTGCCAGCAGCTTGGCTGCCCGGGACAGCACCTACGAGCAGTACTTC. Protein sequence: CASSLAARDSTYEQYF.

The V call is TRBV5-5, the J call TRBJ1-1; D gene ambiguous. With 6 bases removed from V and 13 bases from J, the gap between germline ends came to 25 bases. The CDR3 runs to 14 residues. Germline CDR1 SGHKS, CDR2 YYEKEE (reference sequence). CDR3 sequence reads: CASTLSTNDKGYFF. The DNA of the CDR3 is TGTGCCAGCACCCTTTCTACAAATGACAAGGGATATTTCTTT.

In its sample, this clonotype was seen many times. The CDR3 sequence: CAKDPASRYNEQFF. Written as DNA, the CDR3 is TGTGCCAAAGACCCGGCTAGCAGGTACAATGAGCAGTTCTTC. The chain employs TRBV11-3 and TRBJ2-1, with a weak D call TRBD2 (5 bases). The CDR3 length is 14 residues. CDR1 and CDR2 from the germline V gene are SGHNT and YENEEA. Trimming shortened V by 10 bases and J by 4 bases, and 17 bases separated the two germline ends.

The sample holds a few counts of this clonotype. The chain employs TRBV12-5 and TRBJ2-2; TRBD1 or TRBD2 may be the D gene (6 bases each). Germline CDR1 LGHNT, CDR2 FRNRAP. This CDR3 spans 18 amino acids. Trimming cost V 3 bases and J 0 bases, with 17 bases left between them. CDR3 loop: CASGFRPWGDTNTGELFF. The CDR3 region has the DNA TGTGCTAGTGGTTTCCGTCCGTGGGGGGACACGAACACCGGGGAGCTGTTTTTT.

This clonotype showed up many times. The V and J genes are TRBV5-1 and TRBJ2-3; a weak D match, TRBD1 (6 bases). Germline V gene lookup returns CDR1 SGHRS and CDR2 YFSETQ. The CDR3 length is 15 residues. Trimming shortened V by 1 base and J by 4 bases, and 13 bases separated the two germline ends. As DNA, the CDR3 is TGCGCCAGCAGCTTGCCGAGGGACACCTCAGATACGCAGTATTTT. As protein: CASSLPRDTSDTQYF.

This clonotype appeared a single time. Just one base apart from a much larger clone, this may be a read error. The V gene is TRBV7-3, the J gene TRBJ2-5; D may correspond to TRBD1 or TRBD2 (6 bases each). The germline CDR1 and CDR2 sequences are SGHTA and FQGTGA. The CDR3 is 15 residues long. The CDR3 coding sequence is TGTGCCGGCAGGCACGGGAGACAGGCCCAGGAGACCCAGTACTTC. It is translated as CAGRHGRQAQETQYF. The full variable domain, with the rest looked up from reference TRBV7-3 and TRBJ2-5, is GAGVSQTPSNKVTEKGKYVELRCDPISGHTALYWYRQSLGQGPEFLIYFQGTGAADDSGLPNDRFFAVRPEGSVSTLKIQRTERGDSAVYLCAGRHGRQAQETQYFGPGTRLLVL.

This clonotype was recorded once. The rearrangement links TRBV20-1 to TRBJ2-1; the D gene is possibly TRBD1 (6 bases). V lost 3 bases and J 0 bases, leaving 15 bases between the germline ends. Germline CDR1 and CDR2: DFQATT and SNEGSKA (reference sequence). The CDR3 covers 16 residues. CDR3 amino acids: CSASWTGHSSYNEQFF. The DNA of the CDR3 is TGCAGTGCTAGTTGGACGGGACATAGCTCCTACAATGAGCAGTTCTTC.

This clonotype has a count of ten or more. The chain carries TRBV28 and TRBJ2-1, with D uncertain. This CDR3 comprises 13 residues. Germline V CDR1 and CDR2: MDHEN, SYDVKM. Trimming pared 6 bases from V and 5 bases from J, leaving 11 bases between. CDR3 in amino acids: CASSRFPHNEQFF. In nucleotides, the CDR3 is TGTGCCAGCAGCCGTTTTCCCCACAATGAGCAGTTCTTC.